This T cell receptor (beta chain) emerged from a study of cytomegalovirus exposure and HLA in healthy donors. The donors were in the roughly 130-subject validation cohort, distinct from the approximately 610-subject first cohort. The repertoire was sequenced with immunoSEQ multiplex PCR; TCRdb's copy has only in-frame clones and lacks some. The sample has some 140,000 clones; 70% to 85% are singletons. Study conclusions and caveats: The authors enumerated 150 to 200 TCR beta chains as linked to cytomegalovirus. In vitro data verified a few CMV-associated chains as specific for CMV antigens. According to a subsequent analysis, TCR clusters from the first cohort were inclined to appear together in the roughly 130 validation repertoires.

The V and J ends lost 3 bases and 4 bases, in that order; junction bases with no gene match: 5. The length of the CDR3 is 14 residues. CDR1 is SGHVS, CDR2 FQNEAQ, per germline. Points on this clone: The target antigen is unknown.

The clonotype was recovered from a man aged 25-40 years in good health and CMV-seropositive. The J gene is TRBJ1-1, the V gene TRBV7-8; 7 bases fit TRBD1. Sequencing was carried out using PBMCs. The CDR3 is CASSFVTGATEAFF. The CDR3, as DNA: TGTGCCAGCAGCTTCGTAACAGGGGCCACTGAAGCTTTCTTT.